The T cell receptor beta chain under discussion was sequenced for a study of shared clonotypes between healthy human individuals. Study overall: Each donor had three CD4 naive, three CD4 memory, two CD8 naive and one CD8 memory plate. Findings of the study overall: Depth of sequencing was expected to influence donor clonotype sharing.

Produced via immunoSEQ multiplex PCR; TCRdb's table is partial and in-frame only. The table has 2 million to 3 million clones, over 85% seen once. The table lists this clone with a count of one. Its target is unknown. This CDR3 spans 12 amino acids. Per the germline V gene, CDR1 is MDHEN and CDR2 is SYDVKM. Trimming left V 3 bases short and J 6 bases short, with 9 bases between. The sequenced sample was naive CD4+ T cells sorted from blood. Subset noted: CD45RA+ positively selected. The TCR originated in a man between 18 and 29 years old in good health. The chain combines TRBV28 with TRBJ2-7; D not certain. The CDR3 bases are TGTGCCAGCAGTTTGATTCCCGGCGAGCAGTACTTC. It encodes CASSLIPGEQYF. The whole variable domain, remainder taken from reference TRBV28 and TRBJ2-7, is DVKVTQSSRYLVKRTGEKVFLECVQDMDHENMFWYRQDPGLGLRLIYFSYDVKMKEKGDIPEGYSVSREKKERFSLILESASTNQTSMYLCASSLIPGEQYFGPGTRLTVT.